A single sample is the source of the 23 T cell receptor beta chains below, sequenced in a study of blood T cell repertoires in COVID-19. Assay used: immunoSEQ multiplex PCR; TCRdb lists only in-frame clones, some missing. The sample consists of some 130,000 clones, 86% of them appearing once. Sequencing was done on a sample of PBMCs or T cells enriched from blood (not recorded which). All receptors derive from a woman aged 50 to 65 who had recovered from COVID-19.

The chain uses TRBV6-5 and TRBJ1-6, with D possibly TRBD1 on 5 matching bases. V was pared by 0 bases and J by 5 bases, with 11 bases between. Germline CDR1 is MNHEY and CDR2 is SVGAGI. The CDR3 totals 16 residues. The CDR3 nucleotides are TGTGCCAGCAGTTACTCGCCAGGGCGGAATAATTCACCCCTCCACTTT. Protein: CASSYSPGRNNSPLHF.

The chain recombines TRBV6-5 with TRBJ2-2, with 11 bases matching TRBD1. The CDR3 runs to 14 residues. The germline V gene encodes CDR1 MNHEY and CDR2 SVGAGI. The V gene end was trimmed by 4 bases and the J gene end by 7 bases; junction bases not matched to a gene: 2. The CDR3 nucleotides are TGTGCCAGCAGTTGGACAGGGGGCGACGGGGAGCTGTTTTTT. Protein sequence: CASSWTGGDGELFF.

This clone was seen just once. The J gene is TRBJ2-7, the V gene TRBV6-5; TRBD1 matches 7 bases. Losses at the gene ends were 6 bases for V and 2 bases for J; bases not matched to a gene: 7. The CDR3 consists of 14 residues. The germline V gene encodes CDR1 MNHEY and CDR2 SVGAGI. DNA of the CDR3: TGTGCCAGCAGCCTACGGGACAGACCCTACGAGCAGTACTTC. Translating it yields CASSLRDRPYEQYF.

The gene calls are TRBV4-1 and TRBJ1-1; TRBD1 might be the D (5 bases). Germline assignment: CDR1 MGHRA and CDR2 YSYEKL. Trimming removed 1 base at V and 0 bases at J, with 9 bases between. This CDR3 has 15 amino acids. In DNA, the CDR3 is TGCGCCAGCAGCCAAGGGTTGACAGTGAACACTGAAGCTTTCTTT. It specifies CASSQGLTVNTEAFF.

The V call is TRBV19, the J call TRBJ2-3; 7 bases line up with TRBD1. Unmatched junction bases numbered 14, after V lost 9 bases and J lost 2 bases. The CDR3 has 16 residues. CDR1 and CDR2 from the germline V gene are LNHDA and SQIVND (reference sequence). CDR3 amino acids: CASRRTGRLVTDTQYF. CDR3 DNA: TGTGCCAGCCGGCGGACAGGTCGCCTCGTCACAGATACGCAGTATTTT.

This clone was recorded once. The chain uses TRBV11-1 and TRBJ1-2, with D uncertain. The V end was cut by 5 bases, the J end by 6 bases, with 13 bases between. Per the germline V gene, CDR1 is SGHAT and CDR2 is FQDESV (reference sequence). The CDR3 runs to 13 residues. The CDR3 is CASSPEIGDGYTF. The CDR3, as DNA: TGTGCCAGCAGCCCGGAGATCGGGGATGGCTACACCTTC.

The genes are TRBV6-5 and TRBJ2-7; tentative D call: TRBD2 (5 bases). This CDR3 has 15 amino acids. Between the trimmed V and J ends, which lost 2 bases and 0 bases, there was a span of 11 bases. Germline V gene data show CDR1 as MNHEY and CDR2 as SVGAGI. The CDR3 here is CASSYARVRSYEQYF. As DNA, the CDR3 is TGTGCCAGCAGTTACGCGAGGGTCCGCTCCTACGAGCAGTACTTC.

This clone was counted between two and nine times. The CDR3 DNA reads TGTGCCAGCAGCCAGCCCCAGGGAGGTTGGTATGGCTACACCTTC. Protein sequence: CASSQPQGGWYGYTF. The V call is TRBV5-4, the J call TRBJ1-2, with D possibly matching TRBD1 (5 bases). In germline, CDR1 is SGHNT, CDR2 YYREEE (reference sequence). The CDR3 runs to 15 residues. V was pared by 4 bases and J by 5 bases, with 18 bases between. The entire variable domain, with the rest obtained from reference TRBV5-4 and TRBJ1-2, is as follows: ETGVTQSPTHLIKTRGQQVTLRCSSQSGHNTVSWYQQALGQGPQFIFQYYREEENGRGNFPPRFSGLQFPNYSSELNVNALELDDSALYLCASSQPQGGWYGYTFGSGTRLTVV.

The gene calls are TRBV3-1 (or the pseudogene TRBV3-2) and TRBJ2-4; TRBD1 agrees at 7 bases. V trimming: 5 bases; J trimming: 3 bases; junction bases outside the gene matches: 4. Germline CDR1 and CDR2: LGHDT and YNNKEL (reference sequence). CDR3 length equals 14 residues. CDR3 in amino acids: CASSRGQVKNIQYF. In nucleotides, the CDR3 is TGTGCCAGCAGCAGGGGGCAGGTCAAAAACATTCAGTACTTC.

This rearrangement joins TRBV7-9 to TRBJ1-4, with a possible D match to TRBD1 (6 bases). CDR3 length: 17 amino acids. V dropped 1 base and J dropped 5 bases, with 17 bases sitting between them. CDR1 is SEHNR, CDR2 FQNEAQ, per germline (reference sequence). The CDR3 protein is CASSLGLLDSLNEKLFF. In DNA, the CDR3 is TGTGCCAGCAGCTTAGGTCTATTGGACAGCTTGAATGAAAAACTGTTTTTT.

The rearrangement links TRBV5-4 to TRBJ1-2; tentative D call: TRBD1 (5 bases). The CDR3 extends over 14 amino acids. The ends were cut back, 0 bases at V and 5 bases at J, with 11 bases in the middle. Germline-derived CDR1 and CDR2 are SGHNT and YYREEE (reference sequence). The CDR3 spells CASSLAGEGYGYTF. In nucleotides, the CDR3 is TGTGCCAGCAGCTTGGCGGGGGAAGGGTATGGCTACACCTTC.

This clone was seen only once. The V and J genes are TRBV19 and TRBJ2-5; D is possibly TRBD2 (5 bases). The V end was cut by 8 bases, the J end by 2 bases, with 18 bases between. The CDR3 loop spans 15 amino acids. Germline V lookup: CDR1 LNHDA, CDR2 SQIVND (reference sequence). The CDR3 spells CASSSVEVGQETQYF. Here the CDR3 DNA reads TGTGCCAGTTCATCTGTGGAGGTAGGACAAGAGACCCAGTACTTC.

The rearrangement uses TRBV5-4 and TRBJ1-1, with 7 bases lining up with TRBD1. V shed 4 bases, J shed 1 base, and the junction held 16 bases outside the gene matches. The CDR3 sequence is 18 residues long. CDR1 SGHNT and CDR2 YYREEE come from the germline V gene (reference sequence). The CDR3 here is CASSQPGQIKTKNTEAFF. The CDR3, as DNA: TGTGCCAGCAGCCAGCCGGGACAGATAAAAACGAAGAACACTGAAGCTTTCTTT.

As DNA, the CDR3 is TGTGCCAGTAGTAGGAGCGGGGCGGGCGATACGCAGTATTTT. It specifies CASSRSGAGDTQYF. The genes are TRBV19 and TRBJ2-3; the match to TRBD2 covers 7 bases. CDR1 LNHDA and CDR2 SQIVND come from the germline V gene (reference sequence). V shed 4 bases, J shed 6 bases, and the junction held 7 bases outside the gene matches. The CDR3 has 14 amino acids.

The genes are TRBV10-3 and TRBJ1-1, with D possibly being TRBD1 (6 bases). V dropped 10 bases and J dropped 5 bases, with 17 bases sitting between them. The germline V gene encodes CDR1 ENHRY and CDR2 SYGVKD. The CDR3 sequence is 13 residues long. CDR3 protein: CATRGGAGTEAFF. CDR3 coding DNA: TGTGCCACCAGGGGAGGGGCGGGGACTGAAGCTTTCTTT.

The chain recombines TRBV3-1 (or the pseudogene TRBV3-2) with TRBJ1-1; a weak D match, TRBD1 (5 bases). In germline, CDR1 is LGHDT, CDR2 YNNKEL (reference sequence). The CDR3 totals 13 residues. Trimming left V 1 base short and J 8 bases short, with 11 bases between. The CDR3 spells CASSQVGQGEAFF. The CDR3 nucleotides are TGTGCCAGCAGCCAAGTAGGGCAGGGCGAAGCTTTCTTT.

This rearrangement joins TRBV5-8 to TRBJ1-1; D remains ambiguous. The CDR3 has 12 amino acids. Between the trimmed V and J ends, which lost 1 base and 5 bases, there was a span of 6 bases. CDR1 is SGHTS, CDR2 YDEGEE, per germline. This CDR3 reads CASSLYRTEAFF. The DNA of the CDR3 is TGTGCCAGCAGCTTGTATCGGACTGAAGCTTTCTTT.

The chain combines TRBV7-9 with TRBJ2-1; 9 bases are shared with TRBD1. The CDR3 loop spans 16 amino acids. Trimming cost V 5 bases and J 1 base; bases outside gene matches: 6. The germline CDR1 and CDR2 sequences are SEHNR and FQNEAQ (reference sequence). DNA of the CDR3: TGTGCCAGCAGCCCGACCGGGACAGGGTCCTACAATGAGCAGTTCTTC. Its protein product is CASSPTGTGSYNEQFF.

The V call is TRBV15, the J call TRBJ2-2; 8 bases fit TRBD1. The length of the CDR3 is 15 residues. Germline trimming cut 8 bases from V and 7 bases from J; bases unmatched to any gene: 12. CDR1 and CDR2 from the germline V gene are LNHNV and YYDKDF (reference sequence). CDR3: CATQDWTGQVGELFF. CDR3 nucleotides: TGTGCCACCCAGGACTGGACAGGGCAGGTCGGGGAGCTGTTTTTT.

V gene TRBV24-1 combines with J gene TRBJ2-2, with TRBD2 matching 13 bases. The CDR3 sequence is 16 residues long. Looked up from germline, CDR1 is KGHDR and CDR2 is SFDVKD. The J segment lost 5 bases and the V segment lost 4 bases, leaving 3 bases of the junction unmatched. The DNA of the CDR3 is TGTGCCACCAGTGAACCGGGACTAGCGGGGACCGGGGAGCTGTTTTTT. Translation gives CATSEPGLAGTGELFF.

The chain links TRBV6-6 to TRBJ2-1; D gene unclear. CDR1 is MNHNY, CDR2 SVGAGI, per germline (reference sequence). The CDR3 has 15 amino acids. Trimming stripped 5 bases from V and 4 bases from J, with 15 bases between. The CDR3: CASSPDQALYNEQFF. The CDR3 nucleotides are TGTGCCAGCAGTCCGGATCAGGCTCTGTACAATGAGCAGTTCTTC.

The CDR3 loop is CASSSRDRAFGNTIYF. The DNA for the CDR3 is TGTGCCAGTAGTTCCCGAGACAGGGCGTTTGGAAACACCATATATTTT. The genes are TRBV19 and TRBJ1-3, with TRBD1 matching 7 bases. This CDR3 is built from 16 residues. The V and J ends lost 5 bases and 3 bases, in that order; junction bases with no gene match: 10. Looked up from germline, CDR1 is LNHDA and CDR2 is SQIVND (reference sequence).

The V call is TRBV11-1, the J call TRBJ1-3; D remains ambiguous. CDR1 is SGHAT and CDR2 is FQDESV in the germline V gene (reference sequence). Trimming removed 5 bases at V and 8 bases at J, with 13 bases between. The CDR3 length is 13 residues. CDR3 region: CASSRGFGDTIYF. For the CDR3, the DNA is TGTGCCAGCAGCCGAGGGTTTGGGGACACCATATATTTT.